A single sample gave rise to the 28 T cell receptor beta chains below, sequenced in a study of blood T cell repertoires in COVID-19. Method: immunoSEQ multiplex PCR; TCRdb's copy keeps in-frame clones and lacks some. Counted here are around 140,000 clones, around 87% occurring once; the ten biggest clones make up 10% to 12%. The sample consisted of PBMCs or T cells enriched from blood (not recorded which). These receptor sequences come from a man in his sixties who had recovered from COVID-19.

The CDR3 DNA reads as TGTGCCAGCAGTGCTACAGGGACTGGCTACACCTTC. It specifies CASSATGTGYTF. The chain carries TRBV3-1 (or the pseudogene TRBV3-2) and TRBJ1-2; possible D gene TRBD1, 6 bases. The CDR3 has 12 residues. Germline V gene lookup returns CDR1 LGHDT and CDR2 YNNKEL (reference sequence). V was trimmed by 6 bases and J by 7 bases, leaving 12 bases between them.

The chain uses TRBV5-4 and TRBJ2-5; TRBD2 matches at 9 bases. CDR1 is SGHNT, CDR2 YYREEE, per germline (reference sequence). There are 17 residues in the CDR3. With 1 base clipped from V and 5 bases from J, the junction kept 12 bases outside the gene matches. Written as DNA, the CDR3 is TGTGCCAGCAGCTTGCCCCGGGGCGGGAGGGCCGGTGAGACCCAGTACTTC. Translating it yields CASSLPRGGRAGETQYF.

The rearrangement joins TRBV7-3 to TRBJ2-5; 10 bases agree with TRBD2. This CDR3 has 14 amino acids. Per the germline V gene, CDR1 is SGHTA and CDR2 is FQGTGA. With 4 bases clipped from V and 5 bases from J, the junction kept 4 bases outside the gene matches. The CDR3 sequence: CASSSAGGGETQYF. The CDR3 DNA reads as TGTGCCAGCAGCTCAGCGGGAGGGGGGGAGACCCAGTACTTC. Based on the CDR3 plus reference TRBV7-3 and TRBJ2-5, the full variable domain is GAGVSQTPSNKVTEKGKYVELRCDPISGHTALYWYRQSLGQGPEFLIYFQGTGAADDSGLPNDRFFAVRPEGSVSTLKIQRTERGDSAVYLCASSSAGGGETQYFGPGTRLLVL.

This chain uses TRBV20-1 with TRBJ1-2; the match to TRBD1 covers 8 bases. The CDR3 totals 14 residues. Trimming cost V 3 bases and J 4 bases; bases outside gene matches: 7. Germline CDR1 is DFQATT and CDR2 is SNEGSKA (reference sequence). The DNA for the CDR3 is TGCAGTGCTAGTCTTGGAGGGACAGGCTATGGCTACACCTTC. Amino acid sequence: CSASLGGTGYGYTF.

The V and J genes are TRBV29-1 and TRBJ2-1, with D perhaps matching TRBD1 (5 bases). The CDR3 extends over 10 amino acids. CDR1 and CDR2 from the germline V gene are SQVTM and ANQGSEA. Trimming stripped 4 bases from V and 8 bases from J, with 6 bases between. The CDR3 DNA reads as TGCAGCGTTGCCAGGGATGAGCAGTTCTTC. Translation: CSVARDEQFF.

Regarding this clone: Other DNA sequences of this sample code for an identical CDR3. This chain links TRBV27 with TRBJ2-1; TRBD2 aligns across 11 bases. Germline V CDR1 and CDR2: MNHEY, SMNVEV (reference sequence). There are 15 residues in the CDR3. The trim removed 2 bases at V and 4 bases at J, leaving 1 base unmatched. CDR3 in amino acids: CASSLIAGGYNEQFF. The CDR3 nucleotides are TGTGCCAGCAGTTTAATAGCGGGAGGGTACAATGAGCAGTTCTTC.

This clone was seen just once. The chain links TRBV7-9 to TRBJ1-2; D remains unclear. This CDR3 has 13 residues. The germline gives CDR1 SEHNR, CDR2 FQNEAQ (reference sequence). With 0 bases removed from V and 5 bases from J, the gap between germline ends came to 7 bases. Here the CDR3 reads CASSLAFEYGYTF. As DNA, the CDR3 is TGTGCCAGCAGCTTAGCGTTTGAGTATGGCTACACCTTC.

The chain uses TRBV28 and TRBJ2-1; maybe TRBD2 (6 bases). This CDR3 has 13 residues. The V gene lost 4 bases and the J gene lost 13 bases, with 17 bases spanning the gap. Germline V gives CDR1 MDHEN, CDR2 SYDVKM. CDR3 protein: CASSWGPGGNQFF. The CDR3 coding sequence is TGTGCCAGCAGTTGGGGACCCGGGGGAAACCAGTTCTTC.

The chain combines TRBV7-2 with TRBJ2-6, with D unclear. The CDR3 loop spans 17 amino acids. Per the germline V gene, CDR1 is SGHTA and CDR2 is FQGNSA. Trimming removed 0 bases at V and 1 base at J, with 10 bases between. CDR3 loop: CASSLASQRSGANVLTF. The CDR3 DNA reads as TGTGCCAGCAGCTTAGCGTCCCAGAGGTCTGGGGCCAACGTCCTGACTTTC.

The chain recombines TRBV5-1 with TRBJ2-1, with 8 positions matching TRBD1. Trimming took 4 bases from V and 2 from J; bases not matched to a gene: 5. The germline V gene encodes CDR1 SGHRS and CDR2 YFSETQ. The CDR3 totals 15 residues. Written as DNA, the CDR3 is TGCGCCAGCAGCAGAGGACAGGGTCCCTACAATGAGCAGTTCTTC. Residues: CASSRGQGPYNEQFF.

CDR3 DNA sequence: TGCGCCAGCAGCCAAGATGGGCCAGGGGCCTTTTACGAGCAGTACTTC. Amino acid sequence: CASSQDGPGAFYEQYF. V usage is TRBV4-1 and J usage is TRBJ2-7; D is perhaps TRBD1 (6 bases). The CDR3 runs to 16 residues. V lost 0 bases, J lost 4 bases, and 16 bases lay in between. In germline, CDR1 is MGHRA, CDR2 YSYEKL.

The chain combines TRBV7-9 with TRBJ2-1; TRBD1 might be the D (6 bases). Trimming pared 5 bases from V and 4 bases from J, leaving 12 bases between. This CDR3 has 14 residues. Germline values: CDR1 SEHNR, CDR2 FQNEAQ (reference sequence). CDR3 nucleotide sequence: TGTGCCAGCAGCCCCCCGGACAGATACAATGAGCAGTTCTTC. Translating gives CASSPPDRYNEQFF.

The chain links TRBV15 to TRBJ2-5; 8 nucleotides match TRBD1. The CDR3 is made up of 17 amino acids. Germline V gene data show CDR1 as LNHNV and CDR2 as YYDKDF (reference sequence). Unmatched junction bases numbered 7, after V lost 1 base and J lost 0 bases. This CDR3 is CATSRGGTGGDQETQYF. The CDR3 DNA reads as TGTGCCACCAGCAGAGGGGGTACAGGGGGTGACCAAGAGACCCAGTACTTC.

The chain joins TRBV18 to TRBJ2-3, with TRBD2 matching 7 bases. Looked up from germline, CDR1 is KGHSH and CDR2 is LQKENI. V was clipped by 2 bases and J by 7 bases; unmatched bases: 15. This CDR3 is 17 amino acids long. CDR3 bases: TGTGCCAGCTCACCAAGGAGCGGGGACGGCTCCTCGTATACGCAGTATTTT. Amino acid sequence: CASSPRSGDGSSYTQYF.

The chain has TRBV3-1 (or the pseudogene TRBV3-2) and TRBJ1-2, with no clear D. There are 17 residues in the CDR3. The V end was cut by 0 bases, the J end by 3 bases, with 17 bases between. Germline CDR1 LGHDT, CDR2 YNNKEL (reference sequence). The CDR3 DNA reads TGTGCCAGCAGCCAAGAAGTGAAGGAGGGTGAACACTATGGCTACACCTTC. Its translation is CASSQEVKEGEHYGYTF.

The chain combines TRBV6-5 with TRBJ2-7, with unresolved D. The V gene's germline CDR1 is MNHEY and CDR2 SVGAGI. This CDR3 comprises 12 residues. Deletions cut 5 bases from V and 3 bases from J, with 8 bases between. The CDR3 sequence: CASSQVNYEQYF. The CDR3 nucleotides are TGTGCCAGCAGTCAGGTAAACTACGAGCAGTACTTC.

The CDR3 reads CASNRQAYEQYF. In DNA, the CDR3 is TGTGCCAGCAACCGACAGGCGTACGAGCAGTACTTC. J is TRBJ2-7 and V is TRBV6-5, with TRBD1 as a possible D gene (6 bases). V was cut by 7 bases and J by 4 bases, with 11 bases left in between. The CDR3 is 12 amino acids. The V gene's germline CDR1 is MNHEY and CDR2 SVGAGI.

The chain couples TRBV10-2 to TRBJ1-6, with no clear D. Trimming shortened V by 3 bases and J by 8 bases, and 11 bases separated the two germline ends. Germline V CDR1 and CDR2: WSHSY, SAAADI. There are 14 residues in the CDR3. The CDR3 DNA sequence: TGCGCCAGCAGTGAACTAGGGAAGCATTCACCCCTCCACTTT. It specifies CASSELGKHSPLHF.

The CDR3, as DNA: TGTGCCAGCAGCTTAGGACAGGCTGGAAACACCATATATTTT. Translating it yields CASSLGQAGNTIYF. V usage is TRBV7-9 and J usage is TRBJ1-3, with D maybe TRBD1 (6 bases). The CDR3 length is 14 residues. V lost 1 base, J lost 2 bases, and 6 bases lay in between. CDR1 and CDR2 (germline): SEHNR, FQNEAQ (reference sequence). Full variable domain (missing parts from reference TRBV7-9 and TRBJ1-3): DTGVSQNPRHKITKRGQNVTFRCDPISEHNRLYWYRQTLGQGPEFLTYFQNEAQLEKSRLLSDRFSAERPKGSFSTLEIQRTEQGDSAMYLCASSLGQAGNTIYFGEGSWLTVV.

This clone was seen a single time. The chain links TRBV19 to TRBJ2-4; D not certain. The CDR3 totals 12 residues. Trimming left V 6 bases short and J 6 bases short, with 9 bases between. Germline V gene lookup returns CDR1 LNHDA and CDR2 SQIVND (reference sequence). In DNA, the CDR3 is TGTGCCAGTAGCCGGGTCTCAAACATTCAGTACTTC. It specifies CASSRVSNIQYF.

The chain combines TRBV5-1 with TRBJ2-7; D may be TRBD1 (6 bases). Trimming removed 4 bases from V and 3 bases from J, with 14 bases in between. The CDR3 extends over 14 amino acids. CDR1 and CDR2 from the germline V gene are SGHRS and YFSETQ. CDR3 DNA sequence: TGCGCCAGCAGCGTTGACAGGAAGCTCTACGAGCAGTACTTC. Its protein product is CASSVDRKLYEQYF.

The J gene is TRBJ1-1, the V gene TRBV4-2, with D possibly matching TRBD1 (6 bases). This CDR3 contains 14 residues. V was cut by 4 bases and J by 1 base, with 10 bases left in between. Per germline, CDR1 LGHNA and CDR2 YNFKEQ. In DNA form, the CDR3 reads TGTGCCAGCAGCCTGGGGACATCGAACACTGAAGCTTTCTTT. It encodes CASSLGTSNTEAFF.

This clone appeared once. The chain uses TRBV21-1 and TRBJ1-1. TRBV21-1 is noted as a pseudogene. The CDR3 is 20 amino acids. The CDR3 reads CASSKSIILVPCRGNWEAFF. Written as DNA, the CDR3 is TGTGCCAGCAGCAAATCTATAATTTTAGTGCCGTGCCGAGGGAACTGGGAAGCTTTCTTT.

The V and J genes are TRBV5-1 and TRBJ2-7, with a possible D match to TRBD2 (5 bases). CDR1 SGHRS and CDR2 YFSETQ come from the germline V gene. Between the trimmed V and J ends, which lost 1 base and 4 bases, there was a span of 12 bases. This CDR3 contains 14 residues. For the CDR3, the DNA is TGCGCCAGCAGCTTGACTGTGGAGGTGTACGAGCAGTACTTC. This gives the protein CASSLTVEVYEQYF.

Only one count was recorded for this clone. This CDR3 is CASSERTPPGVDGYTF. The CDR3 region has the DNA TGCGCCAGCAGCGAACGGACACCCCCAGGGGTCGATGGCTACACCTTC. This chain connects TRBV5-1 to TRBJ1-2; tentatively, D is TRBD1 (6 bases). Germline V gene lookup returns CDR1 SGHRS and CDR2 YFSETQ. The CDR3 contains 16 residues. V was pared by 4 bases and J by 6 bases, with 22 bases between.

This chain connects TRBV10-2 to TRBJ2-5; 10 positions match TRBD2. CDR3 size: 14 residues. Trimming took 5 bases from V and 5 from J; bases not matched to a gene: 5. In germline, CDR1 is WSHSY, CDR2 SAAADI. DNA of the CDR3: TGCGCCAGCAGTCGAGCGGGGGGGCGGGAGACCCAGTACTTC. Translation: CASSRAGGRETQYF.

This rearrangement joins TRBV4-1 to TRBJ2-2, with 7 bases identical to TRBD2. In germline, CDR1 is MGHRA, CDR2 YSYEKL. V lost 4 bases to trimming and J lost 3 bases; unmatched junction nucleotides: 5. CDR3 size: 15 residues. For the CDR3, the DNA is TGCGCCAGCAGCCGGACTAGGATAGACACCGGGGAGCTGTTTTTT. Translation gives CASSRTRIDTGELFF.

This chain links TRBV5-1 with TRBJ2-7; tentative D call: TRBD2 (6 bases). Germline loops: CDR1 SGHRS, CDR2 YFSETQ. The CDR3 has 13 amino acids. V gave up 5 bases and J gave up 4 bases, with 13 bases separating them. CDR3 sequence (DNA): TGCGCCAGCAGTTGGAGGGATGGGTACGAGCAGTACTTC. Protein: CASSWRDGYEQYF.